Below, 31 T cell receptor beta chains from the same sample are listed, as sequenced in a study of response to subunit inactivated influenza vaccine. A single record per CDR3 protein comes from TCRdb applying MiXCR to the RT-PCR reads. The table has 530,000 or so distinct CDR3 sequences, roughly 10% seen once. Sample: PBMCs from blood, taken on the day of vaccination. The receptors were gathered from a man aged 50 to 59 who received an inactivated influenza vaccine.

The chain employs TRBV20-1 and TRBJ2-3; 11 positions match TRBD2. V shed 6 bases, J shed 6 bases, and the junction held 8 bases outside the gene matches. CDR1 is DFQATT and CDR2 is SNEGSKA in the germline V gene (reference sequence). The CDR3 is 14 amino acids. The CDR3 nucleotides read TGCAGTGCAGGGACTAGCGGAGGGGTGGATACGCAGTATTTT. Its protein is CSAGTSGGVDTQYF.

This CDR3 reads CSARPRGQANTEAFF. DNA of the CDR3: TGCAGTGCTAGACCGCGGGGACAGGCGAACACTGAAGCTTTCTTT. This sequence joins TRBV20-1 and TRBJ1-1, with TRBD1 identical over 8 bases. Germline V gene sequence: CDR1 DFQATT, CDR2 SNEGSKA (reference sequence). The J segment lost 1 base and the V segment lost 2 bases, leaving 6 bases of the junction unmatched. The CDR3 runs to 15 residues.

This clonotype was counted only a few times. This chain joins TRBV29-1 and TRBJ2-7; tentatively, D is TRBD2 (5 bases). Trimming removed 6 bases at V and 7 bases at J, with 16 bases between. CDR3 length: 12 residues. The germline CDR1 and CDR2 sequences are SQVTM and ANQGSEA. CDR3 sequence reads: CSVKNGVGEQYF. CDR3 sequence (DNA): TGCAGCGTCAAGAACGGGGTAGGGGAGCAGTACTTC.

V is TRBV5-1 and J is TRBJ2-3, with 7 bases matching TRBD1. Germline CDR1 SGHRS, CDR2 YFSETQ. This CDR3 spans 17 amino acids. Trimming took 2 bases from V and 4 from J; bases not matched to a gene: 13. This CDR3 is CASSFWGRDSLSDTQYF. Written as DNA, the CDR3 is TGCGCCAGCAGCTTTTGGGGCCGGGACAGTCTCTCAGATACGCAGTATTTT.

This clonotype was observed a few times. The rearrangement links TRBV20-1 to TRBJ2-1, with 9 nucleotides matching TRBD2. This CDR3 comprises 14 residues. The V segment lost 5 bases and the J segment 3 bases; nucleotides outside the gene matches: 5. CDR1 is DFQATT, CDR2 SNEGSKA, per germline (reference sequence). The DNA for the CDR3 is TGCAGTGCTGACGGGACTAGCAACTACAATGAGCAGTTCTTC. Translating it yields CSADGTSNYNEQFF.

This chain joins TRBV11-2 and TRBJ1-1; 7 nucleotides match TRBD1. V was clipped by 5 bases and J by 4 bases; unmatched bases: 16. The CDR3 totals 17 residues. CDR1 SGHAT and CDR2 FQNNGV come from the germline V gene. The CDR3: CASSPILRTGLGTEAFF. The CDR3 bases are TGTGCCAGCAGCCCAATCCTTAGGACAGGTTTGGGCACTGAAGCTTTCTTT.

This clonotype was seen a few times. This CDR3 is CATSRDSRTAYGYTF. The CDR3 DNA reads as TGTGCCACCAGCAGAGATTCAAGGACAGCCTATGGCTACACCTTC. This rearrangement joins TRBV15 to TRBJ1-2; tentatively, D is TRBD1 (6 bases). The CDR3 runs 15 residues. Deletions cut 0 bases from V and 4 bases from J, with 12 bases between. CDR1 is LNHNV, CDR2 YYDKDF, per germline (reference sequence).

There are many counts of this clonotype. The chain joins TRBV27 to TRBJ1-6; 9 nucleotides agree with TRBD1. The ends lost 3 bases at V and 10 bases at J; junction bases unmatched: 4. Looked up from germline, CDR1 is MNHEY and CDR2 is SMNVEV (reference sequence). The CDR3 sequence is 14 residues long. The CDR3 bases are TGTGCCAGCAGTTTTGCGGGACAGGGATCACCCCTCCACTTT. It encodes CASSFAGQGSPLHF.

The gene calls are TRBV20-1 and TRBJ1-6; TRBD1 agrees at 10 bases. The CDR3 loop spans 14 amino acids. The trim removed 3 bases at V and 7 bases at J, leaving 3 bases unmatched. CDR1 is DFQATT, CDR2 SNEGSKA, per germline (reference sequence). The CDR3 sequence: CSARTGGENSPLHF. CDR3 coding DNA: TGCAGTGCTAGGACAGGGGGCGAAAATTCACCCCTCCACTTT.

The chain joins TRBV4-1 to TRBJ2-3, with D uncertain. Germline lookup yields CDR1 MGHRA and CDR2 YSYEKL. Between the trimmed V and J ends, which lost 1 base and 0 bases, there was a span of 8 bases. This CDR3 has 15 amino acids. The CDR3 here is CASSQGPASTDTQYF. The DNA of the CDR3 is TGCGCCAGCAGCCAAGGCCCAGCTAGCACAGATACGCAGTATTTT.

The rearrangement links TRBV7-3 to TRBJ2-1; D is unclear. V lost 6 bases and J lost 3, with 12 bases in between. The CDR3 extends over 14 amino acids. Germline assignment: CDR1 SGHTA and CDR2 FQGTGA. The CDR3, as DNA: TGTGCCAGCAGACCCCTTGCAGGCTACAATGAGCAGTTCTTC. Translated, it gives CASRPLAGYNEQFF.

CDR3 protein: CASSLGGTPDTQYF. The CDR3 nucleotides are TGTGCCAGCAGCTTAGGGGGGACCCCAGATACGCAGTATTTT. The chain employs TRBV7-2 and TRBJ2-3; D possibly uses TRBD1 or TRBD2 (5 bases each). V lost 1 base and J 4 bases, leaving 9 bases between the germline ends. There are 14 residues in the CDR3. Germline V gene lookup returns CDR1 SGHTA and CDR2 FQGNSA.

This clonotype was counted a single time. The V call is TRBV7-8, the J call TRBJ2-7; D might be TRBD2 (6 bases). This CDR3 is built from 16 residues. CDR1 and CDR2 (germline): SGHVS, FQNEAQ. V lost 5 bases and J 1 base, leaving 18 bases between the germline ends. The CDR3 sequence is CASSKIGGGTSYEQYF. The CDR3 DNA reads TGTGCCAGCAGCAAAATCGGCGGCGGGACTTCCTACGAGCAGTACTTC.

This chain links TRBV27 with TRBJ2-1, with 9 bases matching TRBD2. In germline, CDR1 is MNHEY, CDR2 SMNVEV (reference sequence). With 7 bases clipped from V and 7 bases from J, the junction kept 11 bases outside the gene matches. The CDR3 sequence is 15 residues long. The DNA for the CDR3 is TGTGCCAGCACCCCAGGGGCTAGCGGGATGAATGAGCAGTTCTTC. It translates to CASTPGASGMNEQFF.

This rearrangement joins TRBV4-1 to TRBJ2-7; D remains ambiguous. The CDR3 loop spans 14 amino acids. Germline CDR1 reads MGHRA; CDR2 reads YSYEKL. V was clipped by 1 base and J by 0 bases, with 7 bases between them. CDR3 nucleotides: TGCGCCAGCAGCCAAGGGCCAGACTCCTACGAGCAGTACTTC. Translated: CASSQGPDSYEQYF.

The chain joins TRBV29-1 to TRBJ2-2; 8 bases line up with TRBD1. This CDR3 has 14 residues. V lost 6 bases and J lost 2; bases outside the gene matches: 5. Germline lookup yields CDR1 SQVTM and CDR2 ANQGSEA. The CDR3 nucleotides read TGCAGCGTCCGCACAGGGGGTAACACCGGGGAGCTGTTTTTT. Its translation is CSVRTGGNTGELFF.

This clonotype was recorded many times. J is TRBJ2-5 and V is TRBV29-1; the D is unclear. The germline CDR1 and CDR2 sequences are SQVTM and ANQGSEA. Trimming took 4 bases from V and 5 from J, leaving 14 bases between them. This CDR3 has 13 amino acids. CDR3 DNA sequence: TGCAGCGTTGGAACCGGCTTGAAGGAGACCCAGTACTTC. The encoded protein is CSVGTGLKETQYF. The variable domain in full, completed from reference TRBV29-1 and TRBJ2-5, reads SAVISQKPSRDICQRGTSLTIQCQVDSQVTMMFWYRQQPGQSLTLIATANQGSEATYESGFVIDKFPISRPNLTFSTLTVSNMSPEDSSIYLCSVGTGLKETQYFGPGTRLLVL.

This clonotype appeared many times. CDR3 DNA sequence: TGTGCCAGCAGTTCCACGGGACAGCGTGGCTACGAGCAGTACTTC. Translation: CASSSTGQRGYEQYF. This sequence joins TRBV28 and TRBJ2-7, with 7 bases matching TRBD1. The CDR3 contains 15 residues. Germline V lookup: CDR1 MDHEN, CDR2 SYDVKM. J gave up 3 bases and V 4 bases, and 9 bases lay outside the gene matches.

This clonotype came up many times. This chain joins TRBV28 and TRBJ2-7, with unresolved D. Trimming left V 3 bases short and J 0 bases short, with 6 bases between. The CDR3 runs 13 residues. Germline values: CDR1 MDHEN, CDR2 SYDVKM. The DNA of the CDR3 is TGTGCCAGCAGTTTGGGCTACTCCTACGAGCAGTACTTC. Amino acid sequence: CASSLGYSYEQYF.

This clonotype was seen a handful of times. This chain links TRBV5-6 with TRBJ2-6, with D tentatively TRBD2 (6 bases). The CDR3 runs to 15 residues. V was trimmed by 0 bases and J by 2 bases, leaving 6 bases between them. Per the germline V gene, CDR1 is SGHDT and CDR2 is YYEEEE. The CDR3 DNA sequence: TGTGCCAGCAGCTTGGCGGGGGCTGGGGCCAACGTCCTGACTTTC. Protein product: CASSLAGAGANVLTF.

The sample holds a few counts of this clonotype. This chain's CDR3 is CASSPSRTNTGELFF. The CDR3 coding sequence is TGTGCCAGCTCACCATCCAGGACGAACACCGGGGAGCTGTTTTTT. The rearrangement joins TRBV18 to TRBJ2-2; D is unclear. The CDR3 spans 15 residues. V was shortened by 2 bases and J by 0 bases, with 7 bases between the two germline ends. Germline-derived CDR1 and CDR2 are KGHSH and LQKENI. Based on the CDR3 plus reference TRBV18 and TRBJ2-2, the full variable domain is NAGVMQNPRHLVRRRGQEARLRCSPMKGHSHVYWYRQLPEEGLKFMVYLQKENIIDESGMPKERFSAEFPKEGPSILRIQQVVRGDSAAYFCASSPSRTNTGELFFGEGSRLTVL.

This chain uses TRBV12-3 or TRBV12-4 with TRBJ1-1, with 7 bases that match TRBD1. This CDR3 region has 11 residues. V lost 6 bases and J lost 9; bases outside the gene matches: 4. CDR3 DNA sequence: TGTGCCAGCAGCATGGGACAGAAAGCTTTCTTT. Translated, it gives CASSMGQKAFF.

This chain uses TRBV5-1 with TRBJ1-1; D ambiguous. The V end lost 0 bases, the J end lost 3 bases, and 9 bases lay between the germline ends. CDR1 is SGHRS, CDR2 YFSETQ, per germline. This CDR3 has 14 amino acids. CDR3 sequence (DNA): TGCGCCAGCAGCTTGGATCAGCGTCACACTGAAGCTTTCTTT. This gives the protein CASSLDQRHTEAFF.

For this clonotype: A single base separates this from a much larger clone, so it may be a read error. This chain connects TRBV7-9 to TRBJ2-1, with a weak D call TRBD2 (6 bases). Germline V gene sequence: CDR1 SEHNR, CDR2 FQNEAQ (reference sequence). CDR3 length equals 13 residues. The CDR3 loop reads CASSLGGHNEKFF. The DNA for the CDR3 is TGTGCCAGCAGCCTGGGAGGCCACAATGAGAAGTTCTTC. The whole variable domain, filled in from reference TRBV7-9 and TRBJ2-1, reads DTGVSQNPRHKITKRGQNVTFRCDPISEHNRLYWYRQTLGQGPEFLTYFQNEAQLEKSRLLSDRFSAERPKGSFSTLEIQRTEQGDSAMYLCASSLGGHNEKFFGPGTRLTVL.

This clonotype showed up many times. The V and J genes are TRBV9 and TRBJ2-3, with D possibly matching TRBD1 (5 bases). V was pared by 0 bases and J by 5 bases, with 10 bases between. The CDR3 extends over 14 amino acids. CDR1 and CDR2 (germline): SGDLS, YYNGEE. The CDR3: CASSVGTTQDTQYF. CDR3 nucleotides: TGTGCCAGCAGCGTAGGGACAACCCAAGATACGCAGTATTTT.

The chain links TRBV30 to TRBJ2-3, with D perhaps TRBD2 (5 bases). The CDR3 has 13 residues. The V end was cut by 4 bases, the J end by 2 bases, with 10 bases between. Germline V gives CDR1 GTSNPN, CDR2 SVGIG (reference sequence). The CDR3 DNA is TGTGCCTGGAACCCGGGGTTCACAGATACGCAGTATTTT. Its protein product is CAWNPGFTDTQYF.

J is TRBJ2-3 and V is TRBV18; either TRBD1 or TRBD2 may fit D (5 bases each). CDR3 length equals 15 residues. Trimming stripped 3 bases from V and 6 bases from J, with 16 bases between. Germline V gives CDR1 KGHSH, CDR2 LQKENI. The CDR3 nucleotides are TGTGCCAGCTCACCCCGGCGAGGGGCCGGGGATACGCAGTATTTT. This gives the protein CASSPRRGAGDTQYF.

The rearrangement joins TRBV5-6 to TRBJ2-7; D is perhaps TRBD2 (5 bases). The CDR3 sequence is 15 residues long. V was trimmed by 0 bases and J by 5 bases, leaving 15 bases between them. In germline, CDR1 is SGHDT, CDR2 YYEEEE. This CDR3 reads CASSLVGSLGDEQYF. CDR3 coding DNA: TGTGCCAGCAGCTTGGTTGGGAGTCTTGGGGACGAGCAGTACTTC.

There are a few counts of this clonotype. This chain joins TRBV11-1 and TRBJ2-2; D possibly uses TRBD1 or TRBD2 (6 bases each). Trimming removed 3 bases at V and 1 base at J, with 9 bases between. The germline gives CDR1 SGHAT, CDR2 FQDESV (reference sequence). The CDR3 length is 15 residues. CDR3 coding DNA: TGTGCCAGCAGCTTTGGGGGGCTGAACACCGGGGAGCTGTTTTTT. Encoded protein: CASSFGGLNTGELFF.

This clonotype was observed a few times. The chain links TRBV7-9 to TRBJ2-1; 10 nucleotides agree with TRBD2. The CDR3 totals 15 residues. Losses at the gene ends were 2 bases for V and 9 bases for J; bases not matched to a gene: 7. Germline CDR1 SEHNR, CDR2 FQNEAQ (reference sequence). The CDR3 DNA reads as TGTGCCAGCAGCTTACAGGCTAGCGGGAGCAGTGAGCAGTTCTTC. This sequence encodes CASSLQASGSSEQFF.

This clonotype has only a few counts. This chain links TRBV2 with TRBJ2-5; no reliable D call. Germline V gene data show CDR1 as SNHLY and CDR2 as FYNNEI. The V end lost 2 bases, the J end lost 2 bases, and 6 bases lay between the germline ends. The CDR3 runs 13 residues. CDR3 sequence: CASSESRQETQYF. For the CDR3, the DNA is TGTGCCAGCAGTGAATCCAGACAAGAGACCCAGTACTTC.